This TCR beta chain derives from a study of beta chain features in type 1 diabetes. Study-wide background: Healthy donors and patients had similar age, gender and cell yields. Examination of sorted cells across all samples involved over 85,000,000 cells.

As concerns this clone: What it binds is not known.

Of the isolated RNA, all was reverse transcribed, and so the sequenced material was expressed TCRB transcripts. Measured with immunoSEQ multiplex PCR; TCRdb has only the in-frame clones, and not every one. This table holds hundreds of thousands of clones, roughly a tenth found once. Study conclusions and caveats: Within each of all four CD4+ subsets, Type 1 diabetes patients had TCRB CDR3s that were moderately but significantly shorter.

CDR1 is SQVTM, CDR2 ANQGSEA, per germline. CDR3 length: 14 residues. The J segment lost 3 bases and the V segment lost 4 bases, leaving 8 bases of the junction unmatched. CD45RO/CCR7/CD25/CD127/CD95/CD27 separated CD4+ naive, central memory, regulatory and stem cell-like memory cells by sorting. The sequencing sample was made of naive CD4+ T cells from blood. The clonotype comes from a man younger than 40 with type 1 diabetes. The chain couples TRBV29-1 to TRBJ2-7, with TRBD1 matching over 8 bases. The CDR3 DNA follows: TGCAGCGTTGGGACGGTGGACAGGGTCTACGAGCAGTACTTC. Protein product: CSVGTVDRVYEQYF.